The 19 T cell receptor beta chains listed next were all sequenced from one sample in a study of response to subunit inactivated influenza vaccine. A single record per CDR3 protein comes from TCRdb applying MiXCR to the RT-PCR reads. Of around 710,000 distinct CDR3 sequences in the sample, roughly 14% were seen once. Sequenced material: PBMCs from blood, taken around 15 days before vaccination. The receptors come from a man aged 50-59 years who received an inactivated influenza vaccine.

This clonotype turned up a few times. The genes are TRBV20-1 and TRBJ2-1; D gene uncertain. The germline V gene has CDR1 DFQATT and CDR2 SNEGSKA (reference sequence). The germline V and J ends were trimmed by 0 bases and 2 bases, with 11 bases remaining between them. The CDR3 contains 15 residues. The CDR3 DNA sequence: TGCAGTGCTAGAGATCAGCCGGGCCCCTACAATGAGCAGTTCTTC. Amino acid sequence: CSARDQPGPYNEQFF.

This chain joins TRBV20-1 and TRBJ2-3, with D tentatively TRBD2 (5 bases). The CDR3 has 13 amino acids. Trimming pared 6 bases from V and 6 bases from J, leaving 16 bases between. Germline V gives CDR1 DFQATT, CDR2 SNEGSKA (reference sequence). This CDR3 is CSAPAAVRDTQYF. Here the CDR3 DNA reads TGCAGTGCCCCGGCAGCGGTCCGGGATACGCAGTATTTT.

As regards this clonotype: This may stem from a read error, because a much larger clone lies one nucleotide away. V is TRBV11-1 and J is TRBJ1-1; perhaps TRBD1 as D (6 bases). The CDR3 is 13 amino acids. From germline, CDR1 is SGHAT and CDR2 FQDESV (reference sequence). The DNA of the CDR3 is TGTACCAGCAGCCCATACAGGGAGACTGAAGCTTTCTTT. Encoded protein: CTSSPYRETEAFF.

The chain recombines TRBV11-2 with TRBJ2-1; possible D gene TRBD2, 5 bases. This CDR3 spans 18 amino acids. Germline-derived CDR1 and CDR2 are SGHAT and FQNNGV. V gave up 5 bases and J gave up 7 bases, with 27 bases separating them. CDR3 sequence (DNA): TGTGCCAGCAGCCGAACACAAATGACGGGGATGGAAGGAAATGAGCAGTTCTTC. This gives the protein CASSRTQMTGMEGNEQFF.

The chain joins TRBV6-1 to TRBJ1-5; D perhaps matches TRBD1 (5 bases). V lost 10 bases and J lost 3, with 16 bases in between. CDR1 is MNHNS and CDR2 is SASEGT in the germline V gene. This CDR3 is built from 14 residues. The CDR3 DNA follows: TGTGCCACTCGGGAGGGGATGTTCAATCAGCCCCAGCATTTT. Translated, it gives CATREGMFNQPQHF.

The chain carries TRBV7-2 and TRBJ1-3, with a weak D call TRBD1 (5 bases). There are 14 residues in the CDR3. The germline V gene encodes CDR1 SGHTA and CDR2 FQGNSA. V was pared by 6 bases and J by 10 bases, with 19 bases between. In DNA form, the CDR3 reads TGTGCCAGCAGGGCTCGGACACCCGGGGGTACCATATATTTT. Residues: CASRARTPGGTIYF.

In this sample, this clonotype turned up many times. The chain joins TRBV28 to TRBJ2-2; TRBD1 is a possible D gene (5 bases). The CDR3 runs to 13 residues. Looked up from germline, CDR1 is MDHEN and CDR2 is SYDVKM. The germline V and J ends were trimmed by 6 bases and 1 base, with 6 bases remaining between them. The CDR3 is CASRTGNTGELFF. In DNA, the CDR3 is TGTGCCAGCAGAACAGGGAACACCGGGGAGCTGTTTTTT.

The sample holds a few counts of this clonotype. The chain joins TRBV6-2 or TRBV6-3 to TRBJ1-1; D not resolved. The germline V gene has CDR1 MNHEY and CDR2 SVGEGT. Trimming stripped 2 bases from V and 11 bases from J, with 12 bases between. The CDR3 loop spans 12 amino acids. The CDR3 loop is CASSYERSLAFF. The CDR3 region has the DNA TGTGCCAGCAGTTACGAGAGAAGTTTGGCTTTCTTT.

The rearrangement links TRBV20-1 to TRBJ2-1, with 7 bases lining up with TRBD1. The CDR3 extends over 12 amino acids. Germline values: CDR1 DFQATT, CDR2 SNEGSKA (reference sequence). The V and J ends lost 6 bases and 8 bases, in that order; junction bases with no gene match: 7. CDR3 amino acids: CSARQGIYEQFF. The CDR3 DNA reads TGCAGTGCAAGACAGGGAATCTATGAGCAGTTCTTC.

The chain has TRBV2 and TRBJ2-7; 11 bases map to TRBD2. Germline V CDR1 and CDR2: SNHLY, FYNNEI. With 7 bases clipped from V and 4 bases from J, the junction kept 12 bases outside the gene matches. The CDR3 extends over 16 amino acids. The CDR3 nucleotides are TGTGCCAGCATCCTTACAAAGGGACTAGCGGATTACGAGCAGTACTTC. This codes for CASILTKGLADYEQYF. Full variable domain (remainder filled in from reference TRBV2 and TRBJ2-7): EPEVTQTPSHQVTQMGQEVILRCVPISNHLYFYWYRQILGQKVEFLVSFYNNEISEKSEIFDDQFSVERPDGSNFTLKIRSTKLEDSAMYFCASILTKGLADYEQYFGPGTRLTVT.

This rearrangement joins TRBV7-2 to TRBJ2-7, with 8 bases aligning to TRBD2. CDR1 and CDR2 (germline): SGHTA, FQGNSA. The CDR3 is made up of 14 amino acids. J lost 4 bases, V lost 4 bases, and 6 bases had no gene match. The CDR3 loop is CASSSPGLVYEQYF. The CDR3 DNA is TGTGCCAGCAGCTCTCCGGGACTAGTTTACGAGCAGTACTTC.

The chain links TRBV7-9 to TRBJ2-3; D gene ambiguous. The CDR3 covers 15 residues. V was trimmed by 5 bases and J by 1 base, leaving 13 bases between them. CDR1 and CDR2 (germline): SEHNR, FQNEAQ (reference sequence). The CDR3 nucleotides are TGTGCCAGCAGCGCCGTCGAGGTGGGCACAGATACGCAGTATTTT. Amino acids: CASSAVEVGTDTQYF.

This clonotype was seen only a few times. V gene TRBV5-1 combines with J gene TRBJ2-7, with D possibly TRBD1 on 6 matching bases. This CDR3 region has 12 residues. The germline V gene encodes CDR1 SGHRS and CDR2 YFSETQ. With 4 bases removed from V and 6 bases from J, the gap between germline ends came to 11 bases. The DNA for the CDR3 is TGCGCCAGCAGCCCCCCGGACAGCGAGCAGTACTTC. It is translated as CASSPPDSEQYF.

This CDR3 is CASSYSSLLSGANVLTF. The CDR3 nucleotides are TGTGCCAGCAGTTATTCCTCGTTGCTCTCTGGGGCCAACGTCCTGACTTTC. The chain is built from TRBV6-2 or TRBV6-3 and TRBJ2-6; D call uncertain. V lost 3 bases, J lost 0 bases, and 12 bases lay in between. This CDR3 is built from 17 residues. Germline lookup yields CDR1 MNHEY and CDR2 SVGEGT.

This clonotype was seen ten or more times. CDR3 amino acids: CASSLMDREREQYF. The CDR3 nucleotides are TGCGCCAGCAGCTTGATGGACAGGGAACGCGAGCAGTACTTC. V gene TRBV5-1 combines with J gene TRBJ2-7; 8 positions match TRBD1. V lost 1 base to trimming and J lost 6 bases; unmatched junction nucleotides: 6. Germline CDR1 reads SGHRS; CDR2 reads YFSETQ. This CDR3 has 14 residues.

This clonotype turned up a few times. J is TRBJ2-2 and V is TRBV15; possibly TRBD2 for D (6 bases). CDR3 length: 19 residues. The V end lost 1 base, the J end lost 4 bases, and 22 bases lay between the germline ends. CDR1 is LNHNV, CDR2 YYDKDF, per germline (reference sequence). As DNA, the CDR3 is TGTGCCACCAGCAGAGTCGTTAGCGGCTCCTTGGGGATCACCGGGGAGCTGTTTTTT. Its protein is CATSRVVSGSLGITGELFF.

CDR3 in DNA: TGCAGTGCTAGGGATGGAGGGGGCCAAGGGCAGCCCCAGCATTTT. This encodes CSARDGGGQGQPQHF. The chain carries TRBV20-1 and TRBJ1-5, with 7 bases that match TRBD1. CDR1 is DFQATT and CDR2 is SNEGSKA in the germline V gene (reference sequence). V shed 3 bases and J 7 bases; nucleotides not matched to a gene: 12. The CDR3 extends over 15 amino acids.

This clonotype was counted between two and nine times. The chain employs TRBV5-1 and TRBJ2-5, with 8 bases identical to TRBD1. Germline V gene data show CDR1 as SGHRS and CDR2 as YFSETQ. The CDR3 contains 14 residues. The V segment lost 3 bases and the J segment 5 bases; nucleotides outside the gene matches: 6. The CDR3 protein is CASSSGQAVETQYF. DNA of the CDR3: TGCGCCAGCAGCTCGGGACAGGCCGTTGAGACCCAGTACTTC. Together with reference TRBV5-1 and TRBJ2-5, the CDR3 gives the full variable domain: KAGVTQTPRYLIKTRGQQVTLSCSPISGHRSVSWYQQTPGQGLQFLFEYFSETQRNKGNFPGRFSGRQFSNSRSEMNVSTLELGDSALYLCASSSGQAVETQYFGPGTRLLVL.

This clonotype came up once. CDR3 residues: CAWMTDGTDTQYF. CDR3 bases: TGTGCCTGGATGACGGATGGCACAGATACGCAGTATTTT. The rearrangement uses TRBV30 and TRBJ2-3, with D unresolved. The CDR3 covers 13 residues. V lost 4 bases and J lost 1, with 9 bases in between. Germline V gene lookup returns CDR1 GTSNPN and CDR2 SVGIG (reference sequence).